This TCR beta chain was captured in a study of blood T cell repertoires in COVID-19 (dated by TCRdb to about 2020). About the investigation overall: Collaborator samples came from the United States, Italy and Spain and covered acute and convalescent phases of COVID-19. The prospective study material was composed of cDNA or gDNA derived from T cells, B-cell-depleted T cells, or PBMCs. Sample metadata almost always included a de-identified subject ID, COVID-19 status, age in years and sex. The repertoires were released in a freely available public database intended as a resource for research on the immune response to SARS-CoV-2. Where HLA class I and class II types were available, the types were taken from metadata supplied by the sample provider, not from assay-based typing. The samples were drawn from two sources: the first 160 participants of the ongoing ImmuneRACE study, and some 1,300 subjects contributed by 6 global collaborators. Deeply sampled blood TCRbeta repertoires from subjects exposed to, actively infected with, or recovered from COVID-19 were included in the dataset. Paper-wide results and their limitations: The quantity of clinical and demographic metadata differed by source and by participant and was supplied without curation.

TCRbeta CDR3 regions were amplified from genomic DNA by means of the immunoSEQ Assay, a bias-controlled multiplex PCR. Processing in the source paper ran as follows. The number of nucleated cells in each sample was estimated from the amplification of reference gene primers within the assay. Sequence reads were collapsed and filtered to measure the absolute abundance of every unique TCRbeta CDR3 rearrangement. For each sample, productive Simpson clonality was calculated as the square root of Simpson's diversity index over productive rearrangements. TCRdb stores this immuneACCESS table with in-frame sequences only. Part of the clones is absent; in the studies checked, under half of the shortfall reflects unresolved V genes, and no reason is known for the rest. V, J and clone size are those of that table, while D and trimming were read from the DNA. For this sample the table gives a few hundred thousand clones, of which 80% to 90% were detected only once. The ten largest make up under 2.5% of the sample.

Participants in the prospective study were enrolled through a virtual design, were aged roughly 18 to 90 years, and lived in approximately 24 United States geographic areas. In the prospective study, participants were assigned to cohorts based on the clinical history participants reported in a screening survey and a study questionnaire. Recovered participants in ImmuneRACE Cohort 3 were defined as having two consecutive negative NP/OP PCR tests, clearance from a healthcare professional, or resolution of symptoms. Mobile phlebotomists in the prospective study collected whole blood, serum and a nasopharyngeal or oropharyngeal swab from every participant. Participants in the prospective study had the option to provide additional blood draws and questionnaires over a roughly two-month period. Before DNA extraction, prospective study blood samples were shipped either frozen or at room temperature. On this clone: Its binding antigen is unknown. No base quality information exists; no much larger clone differs at one position.

The CDR3 runs 15 residues from the cysteine to the phenylalanine. The CDR3 DNA has 45 bases and is translated from base 1. The germline V gene (reference sequence) specifies LGHDT as CDR1 and YNNKEL as CDR2. The germline ends are 10 bases apart after V is trimmed by 0 bases and J by 4 bases. This clonotype was obtained from a man aged 25-45 years who had recovered from COVID-19. Here the chain combines TRBV3-1 (or the pseudogene TRBV3-2) and TRBJ1-3, with the D gene not confidently named. The sample comprised PBMCs or T cells enriched from blood (not recorded which). The DNA reads TGTGCCAGCAGCCAAGAAGGATTCGGGGGAAACACCATATATTTT. This is translated as CASSQEGFGGNTIYF.